This T cell receptor beta chain stems from a study of blood T cell repertoires in COVID-19. Study background: The origin of the acute and convalescent COVID-19 samples was the United States, Italy and Spain. From T cells, B-cell-depleted T cells, or PBMCs came the material, which was cDNA or gDNA.

Per the germline V gene, CDR1 is SGHKS and CDR2 is YYEKEE (reference sequence). Trimming cost V 3 bases and J 4 bases; bases outside gene matches: 12. This CDR3 region has 17 residues. Authors' processing steps: Reference gene primer amplification in the assay estimated nucleated cell counts. Sequencing was performed with immunoSEQ multiplex PCR; in TCRdb, only in-frame clones are kept and a portion is missing. Clone size and V and J calls were adopted from that table, with D and trimming inferred from the DNA. There are about 220,000 clones in the sample; around 81% occur only once, and about 7.2% lies in the top ten.

The receptor's source is a woman aged 70-85 years with acute or convalescent COVID-19. The genes are TRBV5-5 and TRBJ1-1; 10 positions agree with TRBD1. Sequences were obtained from peripheral blood. The CDR3 region has the DNA TGTGCCAGCAGCTCTAGTCATGACAGGGGGCGACGCACTGAAGCTTTCTTT. As protein: CASSSSHDRGRRTEAFF.